This T cell receptor (beta chain) stems from a study of cytomegalovirus exposure and HLA in healthy donors. General observations from the study: A later analysis found TCR association rates differed by HLA locus, highest for DRB1 and lowest for HLA-C.

V trimming: 0 bases; J trimming: 6 bases; junction bases outside the gene matches: 4. Germline V gene sequence: CDR1 SGDLS, CDR2 YYNGEE. The CDR3 is made up of 15 amino acids. PCR amplification relied on 60 Vbeta primers (plus 13 Jbeta primers). TCRdb's table, derived via immunoSEQ multiplex PCR, lists solely in-frame clones and lacks some. Its table records around 130,000 clones. Points on this clone: As yet, its antigen is unknown.

The chain carries TRBV9 and TRBJ2-2, with 8 bases identical to TRBD1. The sequence was obtained from a woman aged 40 to 49 in good health and CMV-seronegative. Sequences were obtained from PBMCs. The CDR3 bases are TGTGCCAGCAGCGTAGCTGGACAGGGTCCCGGGGAGCTGTTTTTT. As protein: CASSVAGQGPGELFF.